Below are 22 T cell receptor beta chains sequenced from a single sample in a study of T cell changes during pregnancy in multiple sclerosis. Measured with immunoSEQ multiplex PCR; TCRdb has only the in-frame clones, and not every one. Of approximately 50,000 clones listed, 91% were seen once; the top ten hold about a tenth. Sequences were derived from CD8+ T cells from peripheral blood mononuclear cells, sampled after pregnancy. These receptors were taken from a female donor with multiple sclerosis, enrolled in a pregnancy study.

The genes are TRBV5-8 and TRBJ1-6; D not resolved. The CDR3 totals 15 residues. Germline CDR1 and CDR2: SGHTS and YDEGEE. Deletions cut 0 bases from V and 3 bases from J, with 7 bases between. The CDR3 coding sequence is TGTGCCAGCAGCTTGGAGCCGTACTATAATTCACCCCTCCACTTT. It yields the protein CASSLEPYYNSPLHF.

The rearrangement joins TRBV9 to TRBJ1-1, with 8 positions matching TRBD1. CDR1 is SGDLS, CDR2 YYNGEE, per germline. Trimming cost V 4 bases and J 5 bases; bases outside gene matches: 13. The CDR3 is made up of 16 amino acids. Here the CDR3 reads CASSTLPTGALTEAFF. For the CDR3, the DNA is TGTGCCAGCAGCACCCTCCCGACAGGGGCTTTAACTGAAGCTTTCTTT.

The V call is TRBV7-3, the J call TRBJ2-3; 8 bases map to TRBD2. Germline-derived CDR1 and CDR2 are SGHTA and FQGTGA. CDR3 length: 13 amino acids. V lost 8 bases and J lost 4; bases outside the gene matches: 5. Here the CDR3 DNA reads TGTGCCAGCGGTCGCGGGGGGCCAGATACGCAGTATTTT. It codes for CASGRGGPDTQYF.

The chain has TRBV6-5 and TRBJ2-1, with 7 bases identical to TRBD1. Unmatched junction bases numbered 5, after V lost 2 bases and J lost 13 bases. The CDR3 totals 12 residues. CDR1 is MNHEY and CDR2 is SVGAGI in the germline V gene. CDR3 sequence: CASSYRTGKQFF. The DNA of the CDR3 is TGTGCCAGCAGTTACAGGACAGGTAAACAGTTCTTC.

This clone was seen just once. This chain links TRBV11-2 with TRBJ2-1, with D perhaps TRBD2 (5 bases). Germline V gene sequence: CDR1 SGHAT, CDR2 FQNNGV. The CDR3 is 17 residues long. V lost 5 bases, J lost 2 bases, and 19 bases lay in between. CDR3 protein: CASSPGDYSPTYNEQFF. As DNA, the CDR3 is TGTGCCAGCAGCCCGGGCGACTACTCTCCCACCTACAATGAGCAGTTCTTC.

The V call is TRBV5-5, the J call TRBJ2-7; weak D call: TRBD2 (6 bases). CDR1 is SGHKS and CDR2 is YYEKEE in the germline V gene (reference sequence). The CDR3 is made up of 16 amino acids. V was pared by 5 bases and J by 3 bases, with 21 bases between. The DNA of the CDR3 is TGTGCCAGCAGTTCCCGGGAGACCCTTGGAGGCTACGAGCAGTACTTC. The encoded protein is CASSSRETLGGYEQYF.

This clone was detected once. V is TRBV5-8 and J is TRBJ2-1; 12 bases are a match to TRBD1. Trimming removed 0 bases from V and 7 bases from J; junction bases left unmatched: 5. Per the germline V gene, CDR1 is SGHTS and CDR2 is YDEGEE. The CDR3 covers 16 residues. The CDR3 sequence: CASSLEGQGALNEQFF. CDR3 DNA sequence: TGTGCCAGCAGCTTGGAGGGACAGGGGGCCTTAAATGAGCAGTTCTTC. Complete variable domain (other parts from reference TRBV5-8 and TRBJ2-1): EAGVTQSPTHLIKTRGQQATLRCSPISGHTSVYWYQQALGLGLQFLLWYDEGEERNRGNFPPRFSGRQFPNYSSELNVNALELEDSALYLCASSLEGQGALNEQFFGPGTRLTVL.

The CDR3 nucleotides read TGTGCCAGCAGCGCAGCCGGGACAAGGATCACCTACGAGCAGTACTTC. It specifies CASSAAGTRITYEQYF. The rearrangement links TRBV9 to TRBJ2-7; TRBD1 might be the D (6 bases). V lost 3 bases, J lost 2 bases, and 18 bases lay in between. CDR1 and CDR2 (germline): SGDLS, YYNGEE. The CDR3 totals 16 residues.

This chain connects TRBV4-1 to TRBJ2-3, with 8 bases fitting TRBD2. Germline values: CDR1 MGHRA, CDR2 YSYEKL. Trimming cost V 5 bases and J 1 base; bases outside gene matches: 8. The CDR3 contains 16 residues. Written as DNA, the CDR3 is TGCGCCAGCAGCGAAGGACTAGCCGTAGGCACAGATACGCAGTATTTT. Amino acid sequence: CASSEGLAVGTDTQYF.

This clone was detected only once. The V call is TRBV5-6, the J call TRBJ1-2; TRBD1 matches 7 bases. The CDR3 consists of 13 residues. Germline CDR1 and CDR2: SGHDT and YYEEEE. The V segment lost 4 bases and the J segment 8 bases; nucleotides outside the gene matches: 8. The CDR3 spells CASSQGTEGGYTF. DNA for the CDR3: TGTGCCAGCAGCCAAGGGACAGAGGGCGGCTACACCTTC.

The rearrangement joins TRBV5-1 to TRBJ2-6; no definite D call. The germline gives CDR1 SGHRS, CDR2 YFSETQ. V lost 0 bases and J 1 base, leaving 5 bases between the germline ends. The CDR3 has 15 amino acids. For the CDR3, the DNA is TGCGCCAGCAGCTTGGATCCATCTGGGGCCAACGTCCTGACTTTC. Translated: CASSLDPSGANVLTF.

The chain combines TRBV11-3 with TRBJ2-1, with a possible D match to TRBD2 (6 bases). The CDR3 length is 17 residues. Trimming pared 0 bases from V and 6 bases from J, leaving 18 bases between. Germline-derived CDR1 and CDR2 are SGHNT and YENEEA. Here the CDR3 reads CASSLDPRAEGGNEQFF. The CDR3 DNA is TGTGCCAGCAGCTTAGATCCCAGGGCTGAGGGAGGCAATGAGCAGTTCTTC.

The genes are TRBV9 and TRBJ2-1; TRBD2 might be the D (5 bases). The CDR3 has 15 residues. Trimming cost V 1 base and J 7 bases, with 15 bases left between them. The germline V gene encodes CDR1 SGDLS and CDR2 YYNGEE. For the CDR3, the DNA is TGTGCCAGCAGCGTACCAGAGGGAATGGGTAATGAGCAGTTCTTC. Translated, it gives CASSVPEGMGNEQFF.

This sequence joins TRBV27 and TRBJ2-1; perhaps TRBD2 as D (8 bases). The CDR3 is made up of 15 amino acids. Germline lookup yields CDR1 MNHEY and CDR2 SMNVEV (reference sequence). Trimming removed 3 bases at V and 8 bases at J, with 17 bases between. In nucleotides, the CDR3 is TGTGCCAGCAGTTTTCGGGAGGGGGCCCTTTATGAGCAGTTCTTC. Its translation is CASSFREGALYEQFF.

The chain has TRBV29-1 and TRBJ1-2, with D possibly matching TRBD1 (6 bases). V was trimmed by 3 bases and J by 1 base, leaving 9 bases between them. CDR1 and CDR2 from the germline V gene are SQVTM and ANQGSEA. The CDR3 totals 13 residues. In DNA, the CDR3 is TGCAGCGTTGATATGGACAGTAACTATGGCTACACCTTC. The encoded protein is CSVDMDSNYGYTF.

The chain links TRBV6-5 to TRBJ1-1; D not certain. CDR3 length equals 15 residues. Germline V gene lookup returns CDR1 MNHEY and CDR2 SVGAGI. V was trimmed by 0 bases and J by 3 bases, leaving 11 bases between them. The CDR3 DNA reads as TGTGCCAGCAGTTACTCAGTCCCGGTGGACACTGAAGCTTTCTTT. It yields the protein CASSYSVPVDTEAFF.

This clone appeared a single time. The CDR3 DNA sequence: TGTGCCAGCAGCTCTCATACAGGGAACCTCTATGGCTACACCTTC. It codes for CASSSHTGNLYGYTF. The rearrangement links TRBV11-2 to TRBJ1-2; D is perhaps TRBD1 (6 bases). The CDR3 loop spans 15 amino acids. The V gene lost 4 bases and the J gene lost 4 bases, with 16 bases spanning the gap. Looked up from germline, CDR1 is SGHAT and CDR2 is FQNNGV.

The rearrangement uses TRBV12-5 and TRBJ2-1, with 8 bases matching TRBD2. Germline V gene data show CDR1 as LGHNT and CDR2 as FRNRAP. The CDR3 sequence is 14 residues long. Trimming at V came to 7 bases and at J to 7 bases, leaving 9 bases not matched to a gene. CDR3 protein: CASAMSLAENEQFF. The DNA of the CDR3 is TGTGCTAGTGCCATGTCACTAGCGGAAAATGAGCAGTTCTTC.

CDR3 in DNA: TGCGCCAGCAGCCCCTACACAGGGACAATAGAGACCCAGTACTTC. Protein product: CASSPYTGTIETQYF. This rearrangement joins TRBV4-1 to TRBJ2-5; possible D gene TRBD1, 6 bases. The ends were cut back, 4 bases at V and 4 bases at J, with 16 bases in the middle. The CDR3 length is 15 residues. Germline loops: CDR1 MGHRA, CDR2 YSYEKL.

The J gene is TRBJ2-7, the V gene TRBV7-9, with a tentative D call TRBD1 (5 bases). The CDR3 contains 13 residues. From germline, CDR1 is SEHNR and CDR2 FQNEAQ (reference sequence). The V and J ends lost 4 bases and 3 bases respectively, with 10 bases between them. CDR3 in DNA: TGTGCCAGCAGCTCCCAGGGATACTACGAGCAGTACTTC. Its protein product is CASSSQGYYEQYF. Looking up the rest from reference TRBV7-9 and TRBJ2-7 gives the full variable domain: DTGVSQNPRHKITKRGQNVTFRCDPISEHNRLYWYRQTLGQGPEFLTYFQNEAQLEKSRLLSDRFSAERPKGSFSTLEIQRTEQGDSAMYLCASSSQGYYEQYFGPGTRLTVT.

This clone was observed a few times. The gene calls are TRBV19 and TRBJ2-1, with a possible D match to TRBD2 (5 bases). CDR3 length: 13 amino acids. Germline V gene sequence: CDR1 LNHDA, CDR2 SQIVND (reference sequence). Trimming shortened V by 4 bases and J by 9 bases, and 13 bases separated the two germline ends. CDR3 region: CASSKTGWGEQFF. Written as DNA, the CDR3 is TGTGCCAGTAGTAAGACGGGGTGGGGTGAGCAGTTCTTC.

The chain recombines TRBV27 with TRBJ1-1; 7 nucleotides align to TRBD1. The CDR3 has 13 amino acids. Germline assignment: CDR1 MNHEY and CDR2 SMNVEV (reference sequence). Trimming took 5 bases from V and 4 from J; bases not matched to a gene: 4. CDR3 protein: CASSHRGPTEAFF. DNA for the CDR3: TGTGCCAGCAGTCATAGGGGGCCCACTGAAGCTTTCTTT.